A single sample gave rise to the 23 T cell receptor beta chains below, sequenced in a study of blood T cell repertoires in COVID-19. TCRdb keeps only in-frame clones here, not all; method: immunoSEQ multiplex PCR. The table includes over 200,000 clones, approximately 89% detected once. The sample was peripheral blood. These receptors were taken from a man in his forties who had recovered from COVID-19.

V and J are TRBV2 and TRBJ2-7; TRBD2 matches at 8 bases. CDR1 SNHLY and CDR2 FYNNEI come from the germline V gene. With V trimmed by 5 bases and J by 0 bases, 9 bases remained unmatched. The CDR3 has 16 amino acids. The CDR3 DNA is TGTGCCAGCAGTCCCGTCCGGGGGGGAGTCTCCTACGAGCAGTACTTC. Protein sequence: CASSPVRGGVSYEQYF.

This sequence joins TRBV3-1 (or the pseudogene TRBV3-2) and TRBJ1-6; D is perhaps TRBD1 (5 bases). V dropped 1 base and J dropped 10 bases, with 14 bases sitting between them. The CDR3 contains 15 residues. Germline CDR1 and CDR2: LGHDT and YNNKEL (reference sequence). This chain's CDR3 is CASSQAVGVSSPLHF. The DNA for the CDR3 is TGTGCCAGCAGCCAAGCGGTAGGGGTGTCCTCACCCCTCCACTTT.

The V gene is TRBV29-1, the J gene TRBJ2-1; 10 nucleotides agree with TRBD2. CDR1 and CDR2 from the germline V gene are SQVTM and ANQGSEA. The CDR3 extends over 15 amino acids. After removal of 1 base from V and 4 bases from J, the junction contained 4 bases not matched to a gene. The CDR3 bases are TGCAGCGTTGAAGTAGGGACTAGCGTATACAATGAGCAGTTCTTC. Its translation is CSVEVGTSVYNEQFF.

The rearrangement joins TRBV2 to TRBJ1-1, with no clear D. The CDR3 covers 11 residues. Trimming removed 6 bases from V and 2 bases from J, with 4 bases in between. Germline V gives CDR1 SNHLY, CDR2 FYNNEI. In DNA, the CDR3 is TGTGCCAGCAGGACTAACACTGAAGCTTTCTTT. Its translation is CASRTNTEAFF. The whole variable domain, remainder taken from reference TRBV2 and TRBJ1-1, is EPEVTQTPSHQVTQMGQEVILRCVPISNHLYFYWYRQILGQKVEFLVSFYNNEISEKSEIFDDQFSVERPDGSNFTLKIRSTKLEDSAMYFCASRTNTEAFFGQGTRLTVV.

The rearrangement uses TRBV18 and TRBJ2-7; 7 nucleotides align to TRBD2. V lost 1 base, J lost 4 bases, and 4 bases stayed unmatched. Germline loops: CDR1 KGHSH, CDR2 LQKENI. CDR3 length: 14 residues. Here the CDR3 reads CASSPRGGEYEQYF. The DNA of the CDR3 is TGTGCCAGCTCACCACGCGGGGGAGAGTACGAGCAGTACTTC.

The V call is TRBV19, the J call TRBJ2-5; TRBD1 aligns across 10 bases. In germline, CDR1 is LNHDA, CDR2 SQIVND (reference sequence). V was clipped by 6 bases and J by 5 bases; unmatched bases: 6. CDR3 length: 14 amino acids. CDR3 coding DNA: TGTGCCAGTAGCGGACAGGGGGGGTATGAGACCCAGTACTTC. Its translation: CASSGQGGYETQYF.

The chain has TRBV6-6 and TRBJ2-3; no firm D call. Germline CDR1 is MNHNY and CDR2 is SVGAGI (reference sequence). The CDR3 extends over 14 amino acids. Trimming removed 6 bases from V and 1 base from J, with 11 bases in between. The CDR3 coding sequence is TGTGCCAGCAGCCCGCCCTATGGCACAGATACGCAGTATTTT. It codes for CASSPPYGTDTQYF.

The J gene is TRBJ2-7, the V gene TRBV5-1; 12 nucleotides align to TRBD1. After removal of 5 bases from V and 5 bases from J, the junction contained 8 bases not matched to a gene. CDR1 is SGHRS, CDR2 YFSETQ, per germline. The CDR3 spans 15 residues. The CDR3 protein is CASRLAGTGGDEQYF. The CDR3 coding sequence is TGCGCCAGCAGACTGGCCGGGACAGGGGGCGACGAGCAGTACTTC. Full variable domain (missing parts from reference TRBV5-1 and TRBJ2-7): KAGVTQTPRYLIKTRGQQVTLSCSPISGHRSVSWYQQTPGQGLQFLFEYFSETQRNKGNFPGRFSGRQFSNSRSEMNVSTLELGDSALYLCASRLAGTGGDEQYFGPGTRLTVT.

This clone has a single count. The rearrangement links TRBV7-9 to TRBJ2-2, with 8 bases that match TRBD1. V lost 1 base and J lost 6; bases outside the gene matches: 7. The length of the CDR3 is 16 residues. CDR1 SEHNR and CDR2 FQNEAQ come from the germline V gene (reference sequence). This chain's CDR3 is CASSLENQQGAGELFF. The CDR3 bases are TGTGCCAGCAGCTTAGAGAATCAACAGGGGGCCGGGGAGCTGTTTTTT.

The chain recombines TRBV20-1 with TRBJ1-2; D remains unclear. Per the germline V gene, CDR1 is DFQATT and CDR2 is SNEGSKA (reference sequence). The CDR3 is 11 residues long. V was pared by 4 bases and J by 0 bases, with 3 bases between. This CDR3 reads CSATANYGYTF. CDR3 sequence (DNA): TGCAGTGCTACAGCTAACTATGGCTACACCTTC.

This chain connects TRBV2 to TRBJ1-2; no clear D gene. Between the trimmed V and J ends, which lost 9 bases and 8 bases, there was a span of 16 bases. Germline-derived CDR1 and CDR2 are SNHLY and FYNNEI. The CDR3 loop spans 12 amino acids. This CDR3 reads CARLERGVGYTF. The CDR3 DNA reads as TGTGCCAGACTCGAGAGAGGCGTCGGCTACACCTTC.

This chain connects TRBV7-2 to TRBJ2-2; tentative D call: TRBD2 (6 bases). This CDR3 has 15 residues. Trimming removed 5 bases at V and 6 bases at J, with 16 bases between. CDR1 and CDR2 from the germline V gene are SGHTA and FQGNSA. As DNA, the CDR3 is TGTGCCAGCAGCCCATATCGGGGGACCGCCGGGGAGCTGTTTTTT. It encodes CASSPYRGTAGELFF.

This chain joins TRBV9 and TRBJ2-7; D is uncertain. V was cut by 2 bases and J by 7 bases, with 13 bases left in between. There are 13 residues in the CDR3. Germline CDR1 SGDLS, CDR2 YYNGEE. CDR3 nucleotide sequence: TGTGCCAGCAGCGTCGTCACCTCCGGGGAGCAGTACTTC. Protein sequence: CASSVVTSGEQYF. The complete variable domain, with remaining parts taken from reference TRBV9 and TRBJ2-7, reads DSGVTQTPKHLITATGQRVTLRCSPRSGDLSVYWYQQSLDQGLQFLIQYYNGEERAKGNILERFSAQQFPDLHSELNLSSLELGDSALYFCASSVVTSGEQYFGPGTRLTVT.

V gene TRBV7-2 combines with J gene TRBJ2-7; 9 bases are a match to TRBD2. The CDR3 sequence is 17 residues long. The V segment lost 6 bases and the J segment 6 bases; nucleotides outside the gene matches: 18. The germline gives CDR1 SGHTA, CDR2 FQGNSA. CDR3 sequence (DNA): TGTGCCAGCAGACCCGACAGGCTAGCGGGAAAGTCAGTCGAGCAGTACTTC. It encodes CASRPDRLAGKSVEQYF.

This rearrangement joins TRBV6-6 to TRBJ2-1; possibly TRBD2 for D (5 bases). The CDR3 covers 16 residues. Trimming removed 6 bases at V and 4 bases at J, with 19 bases between. In germline, CDR1 is MNHNY, CDR2 SVGAGI (reference sequence). The CDR3 here is CASSPSRDRGYNEQFF. CDR3 bases: TGTGCCAGCAGCCCCAGCCGGGATCGCGGATACAATGAGCAGTTCTTC.

The chain uses TRBV9 and TRBJ2-7; 9 nucleotides match TRBD1. After removal of 3 bases from V and 7 bases from J, the junction contained 14 bases not matched to a gene. There are 16 residues in the CDR3. Per the germline V gene, CDR1 is SGDLS and CDR2 is YYNGEE. The CDR3 is CASSARTGGASAEQYF. In DNA form, the CDR3 reads TGTGCCAGCAGCGCCCGAACAGGGGGCGCCTCGGCGGAGCAGTACTTC.

The chain is built from TRBV6-5 and TRBJ1-1, with 7 bases aligning to TRBD1. Looked up from germline, CDR1 is MNHEY and CDR2 is SVGAGI. This CDR3 has 15 amino acids. V lost 6 bases to trimming and J lost 4 bases; unmatched junction nucleotides: 11. CDR3 in DNA: TGTGCCAGCAGCGACACAGGGGAAAGAGCCACTGAAGCTTTCTTT. It translates to CASSDTGERATEAFF.

The chain links TRBV4-1 to TRBJ2-1, with TRBD2 matching 9 bases. The V gene's germline CDR1 is MGHRA and CDR2 YSYEKL. CDR3 length: 16 amino acids. The V gene end was trimmed by 4 bases and the J gene end by 8 bases; junction bases not matched to a gene: 12. Written as DNA, the CDR3 is TGCGCCAGCAGCCCTGTGGCGGGGGGGGAGGTCGATGAGCAGTTCTTC. Translating it yields CASSPVAGGEVDEQFF.

The chain has TRBV9 and TRBJ2-3; 10 positions match TRBD2. CDR3 length: 16 amino acids. Trimming removed 0 bases from V and 6 bases from J; junction bases left unmatched: 7. CDR1 is SGDLS and CDR2 is YYNGEE in the germline V gene. DNA for the CDR3: TGTGCCAGCAGCGTAGGTGGAGCGGGAGGGCCCGATACGCAGTATTTT. The encoded protein is CASSVGGAGGPDTQYF.

The chain is built from TRBV7-2 and TRBJ1-2, with 7 bases matching TRBD1. Trimming cost V 7 bases and J 8 bases; bases outside gene matches: 7. Per the germline V gene, CDR1 is SGHTA and CDR2 is FQGNSA. This CDR3 comprises 12 residues. CDR3 DNA: TGTGCCAGCAACAGGGGATCTTGGGGCTACACCTTC. Protein product: CASNRGSWGYTF.

DNA of the CDR3: TGTGCCAGCAGTGAGTTCGCAGGGGGGTTGCAGTACTTC. Translating gives CASSEFAGGLQYF. V is TRBV2 and J is TRBJ2-7; perhaps TRBD1 as D (7 bases). Germline CDR1 is SNHLY and CDR2 is FYNNEI. The ends were cut back, 3 bases at V and 9 bases at J, with 15 bases in the middle. The CDR3 extends over 13 amino acids.

For this clone: The junction differs from germline at one of its ends, possibly a read error. This rearrangement joins TRBV27 to TRBJ1-5; 7 nucleotides match TRBD1. Germline loops: CDR1 MNHEY, CDR2 SMNVEV (reference sequence). The CDR3 length is 16 residues. CDR3 residues: CASSRLRQGSDQPQHF. The DNA for the CDR3 is TGTGCCAGCAGTCGACTCAGACAGGGTAGCGATCAGCCCCAGCATTTT.

The chain couples TRBV3-1 (or the pseudogene TRBV3-2) to TRBJ1-1; 8 bases align to TRBD1. V shed 5 bases and J 0 bases; nucleotides not matched to a gene: 2. The germline gives CDR1 LGHDT, CDR2 YNNKEL (reference sequence). The CDR3 length is 14 residues. The CDR3 bases are TGTGCCAGCAGCAAGACAGGGGTGAACACTGAAGCTTTCTTT. Protein sequence: CASSKTGVNTEAFF.